The T cell receptor beta chain under discussion was sequenced for a study of high-grade serous ovarian cancer treatment subgroups. At the level of the study: Mean per sample: around 14,000 reads, some 7,500 unique TCR beta rearrangements. Study-level points and caveats: Bulk tumor TCR sequencing gave no spatial information. Higher neoantigen levels went with greater TCR clonal relatedness. Tumors within one patient showed repertoire similarity of roughly 0.095 to 0.8.

The tumor samples were collected prior to definitive surgery or chemotherapy. This clone was seen only a few times. Its antigen is unidentified. V was trimmed by 4 bases and J by 2 bases, leaving 11 bases between them. Germline CDR1 and CDR2: SGHVS and FNYEAQ. The length of the CDR3 is 14 residues. The table came from immunoSEQ multiplex PCR; TCRdb's copy has only in-frame clones and leaves some out. There are approximately 36,000 clones in the sample; 79% occur only once, and 3% to 3.5% lies in the top ten. This TCR was sampled from a human donor with high-grade serous ovarian cancer. The material sequenced was tumor tissue. This chain joins TRBV7-6 and TRBJ1-1; TRBD1 is a possible D gene (6 bases). CDR3 nucleotide sequence: TGTGCCAGCAGCTCAAGGGACACCAACACTGAAGCTTTCTTT. Translated, it gives CASSSRDTNTEAFF. The full variable domain, with the rest looked up from reference TRBV7-6 and TRBJ1-1, is GAGVSQSPRYKVTKRGQDVALRCDPISGHVSLYWYRQALGQGPEFLTYFNYEAQQDKSGLPNDRFSAERPEGSISTLTIQRTEQRDSAMYRCASSSRDTNTEAFFGQGTRLTVV.